This T cell receptor (beta chain) was captured in a study of T cells in localized non-small cell lung cancer. This CDR3 is built from 16 residues. Germline V gene sequence: CDR1 SGHAT, CDR2 FQNNGV. V was cut by 3 bases and J by 6 bases, with 19 bases left in between. As regards this clone: Antigen: not known.

Findings and limits, study-wide: Higher T cell density in the blood was associated with longer overall survival, whereas higher adjacent-lung clonality associated with shorter survival. Uninvolved adjacent lung had more T cell clonality than any other tissue, topping tumor. A median of about 54 of the top 100 tumor clones appeared in adjacent lung, which was paired and uninvolved.

Produced via immunoSEQ multiplex PCR; TCRdb's table is partial and in-frame only. The sample shows about 74,000 clones, approximately 88% of them seen only once. The chain joins TRBV11-2 to TRBJ2-3; D is perhaps TRBD2 (7 bases). The material was peripheral blood, obtained before any cancer treatment. The TCR was taken from an older female donor with stage I lung adenocarcinoma. CDR3 bases: TGTGCCAGCAGCTTCGCTCTGGGGGGGGCAGGCGATACGCAGTATTTT. Encoded protein: CASSFALGGAGDTQYF.